The following is a T cell receptor (beta chain) sequence with its context. No antigen is known for it. These data are taken from a study of a mutant IDH1 vaccine in newly diagnosed glioma. As for the study in general: Once 4-6 weeks had passed after radiotherapy alone, vaccination started, or it started with temozolomide cycles. Males made up approximately 62% and females approximately 40% of treated patients, whose mean age was around 40 years. The earlier regimen, radiotherapy, temozolomide, or both, was most often both. V12 took place at week 35, and V13 at week 47.

Some clones are missing from TCRdb's copy, which holds only in-frame ones; the method was immunoSEQ multiplex PCR. The repertoire includes approximately 50,000 clones, roughly nine tenths of them detected once, and roughly 1.5% sits in the top ten. The CDR3 runs 14 residues. Germline loops: CDR1 LNHNV, CDR2 YYDKDF (reference sequence). Unmatched junction bases numbered 9, after V lost 5 bases and J lost 8 bases. Noted time point: week 35, safety follow-up. In the vaccine, a single dose held 300 ug of the mutant IDH1 20-mer peptide, along with topical imiquimod. The sample was PBMCs, taken from a glioma patient whose treatment included an IDH1 peptide vaccine. The chain is built from TRBV15 and TRBJ2-4, with TRBD2 matching 7 bases. The TCR sequence derives from a man aged 35-49 years with glioma. The CDR3 reads CATSPGGRGDIQYF. In DNA form, the CDR3 reads TGTGCCACCAGCCCAGGCGGGAGAGGGGACATTCAGTACTTC.